This passage covers 19 T cell receptor beta chains from one sample sequenced in a study of T cells in Graves' hyperthyroidism and ophthalmopathy. The investigators amplified TCR beta CDR3 regions from RNA transcripts. With the HTBI primer set, the TCR CDR3 went through a first round of RT-PCR. TCRdb used MiXCR to reprocess the multiplex PCR reads, holding one entry per CDR3 protein. Here the sample spans around 350,000 distinct CDR3 sequences, 13% being singletons. The sample taken for sequencing was blood. The receptors come from a woman aged 18-29 years with Graves' hyperthyroidism.

This clonotype was found many times. The chain couples TRBV28 to TRBJ1-2; TRBD1 might be the D (5 bases). V was pared by 2 bases and J by 8 bases, with 15 bases between. Germline V gives CDR1 MDHEN, CDR2 SYDVKM. The CDR3 runs to 14 residues. CDR3 in amino acids: CASSLHASRGGYTF. The CDR3 DNA reads as TGTGCCAGCAGTTTACATGCCTCCCGGGGCGGCTACACCTTC.

This chain joins TRBV20-1 and TRBJ2-1; 9 nucleotides agree with TRBD2. There are 15 residues in the CDR3. Germline-derived CDR1 and CDR2 are DFQATT and SNEGSKA (reference sequence). Trimming removed 5 bases from V and 3 bases from J; junction bases left unmatched: 8. The chain's CDR3 is CSAYPLAGVYNEQFF. CDR3 DNA: TGCAGTGCTTACCCCTTAGCGGGAGTCTACAATGAGCAGTTCTTC.

This clonotype appeared a few times. The V call is TRBV5-1, the J call TRBJ2-5; either TRBD1 or TRBD2 may fit D (5 bases each). Trimming took 4 bases from V and 1 from J, leaving 14 bases between them. Germline CDR1 SGHRS, CDR2 YFSETQ. This CDR3 is built from 15 residues. CDR3 amino acids: CASSEGLTGQETQYF. The CDR3 DNA sequence: TGCGCCAGCAGCGAGGGGCTGACGGGCCAAGAGACCCAGTACTTC.

There are many counts of this clonotype. This chain connects TRBV27 to TRBJ2-1; no firm D call. The V and J ends lost 3 bases and 7 bases respectively, with 16 bases between them. The CDR3 sequence is 15 residues long. Germline CDR1 reads MNHEY; CDR2 reads SMNVEV (reference sequence). CDR3 sequence reads: CASSLYLSGWNEQFF. The CDR3 DNA reads as TGTGCCAGCAGTTTGTACCTATCGGGTTGGAATGAGCAGTTCTTC.

This clonotype was picked up many times. The V gene is TRBV27, the J gene TRBJ2-7, with a tentative D call TRBD2 (5 bases). From germline, CDR1 is MNHEY and CDR2 SMNVEV (reference sequence). The CDR3 covers 11 residues. V lost 4 bases and J 9 bases, leaving 10 bases between the germline ends. The CDR3: CASSSQAGQYF. The CDR3, as DNA: TGTGCCAGCAGTTCCCAGGCGGGGCAGTACTTC.

This clonotype was found many times. The V and J genes are TRBV5-1 and TRBJ1-4; 8 positions match TRBD1. The CDR3 has 14 amino acids. Germline CDR1 is SGHRS and CDR2 is YFSETQ. The V segment lost 3 bases and the J segment 8 bases; nucleotides outside the gene matches: 6. In nucleotides, the CDR3 is TGCGCCAGCAGCTCTGACAGGGGACGGGAAAAACTGTTTTTT. Its translation: CASSSDRGREKLFF. The whole variable domain, filled in from reference TRBV5-1 and TRBJ1-4, reads KAGVTQTPRYLIKTRGQQVTLSCSPISGHRSVSWYQQTPGQGLQFLFEYFSETQRNKGNFPGRFSGRQFSNSRSEMNVSTLELGDSALYLCASSSDRGREKLFFGSGTQLSVL.

This clonotype occurred a few times. In nucleotides, the CDR3 is TGCAGTGCTATACGGGGTTCACAACTCCAAGAGACCCAGTACTTC. Amino acid sequence: CSAIRGSQLQETQYF. The gene calls are TRBV20-1 and TRBJ2-5; D possibly corresponds to TRBD2 (5 bases). The CDR3 totals 15 residues. Germline assignment: CDR1 DFQATT and CDR2 SNEGSKA (reference sequence). V was cut by 4 bases and J by 1 base, with 16 bases left in between.

Many counts were recorded for this clonotype. V and J are TRBV28 and TRBJ2-2; 8 nucleotides match TRBD1. This CDR3 is built from 16 residues. Losses at the gene ends were 7 bases for V and 1 base for J; bases not matched to a gene: 8. CDR1 is MDHEN and CDR2 is SYDVKM in the germline V gene. The CDR3 DNA reads TGTGCCAGCATTAAAGGGGACAGGAAGAACACCGGGGAGCTGTTTTTT. Translated, it gives CASIKGDRKNTGELFF. The variable domain in full, with the rest retrieved from reference TRBV28 and TRBJ2-2, is DVKVTQSSRYLVKRTGEKVFLECVQDMDHENMFWYRQDPGLGLRLIYFSYDVKMKEKGDIPEGYSVSREKKERFSLILESASTNQTSMYLCASIKGDRKNTGELFFGEGSRLTVL.

There are many counts of this clonotype. This rearrangement joins TRBV3-1 to TRBJ2-3; D is ambiguous. The germline gives CDR1 LGHDT, CDR2 YNNKEL (reference sequence). V was trimmed by 4 bases and J by 1 base, leaving 9 bases between them. This CDR3 has 14 amino acids. The CDR3 region is CASSPSRGTDTQYF. In DNA, the CDR3 is TGTGCCAGCAGCCCTTCCCGCGGCACAGATACGCAGTATTTT.

This clonotype was detected ten times or more. The chain uses TRBV5-1 and TRBJ2-1; D ambiguous. V lost 0 bases, J lost 7 bases, and 11 bases lay in between. This CDR3 contains 14 residues. The germline CDR1 and CDR2 sequences are SGHRS and YFSETQ. The CDR3 here is CASSLAPPRNEQFF. CDR3 nucleotides: TGCGCCAGCAGCTTGGCGCCTCCGAGGAATGAGCAGTTCTTC. Supplemented by reference TRBV5-1 and TRBJ2-1, the full variable domain reads KAGVTQTPRYLIKTRGQQVTLSCSPISGHRSVSWYQQTPGQGLQFLFEYFSETQRNKGNFPGRFSGRQFSNSRSEMNVSTLELGDSALYLCASSLAPPRNEQFFGPGTRLTVL.

V gene TRBV3-1 combines with J gene TRBJ1-1, with 7 bases fitting TRBD1. Germline V gene sequence: CDR1 LGHDT, CDR2 YNNKEL (reference sequence). The trim removed 0 bases at V and 3 bases at J, leaving 4 bases unmatched. CDR3 length equals 15 residues. The CDR3 DNA follows: TGTGCCAGCAGCCAAGAAGGGGGCTGGGACACTGAAGCTTTCTTT. It codes for CASSQEGGWDTEAFF.

Many counts were recorded for this clonotype. The CDR3 DNA reads TGCGCCAGCAGCCTCCAGCCTGGGACTAGCGGGACTGATACGCAGTATTTT. Residues: CASSLQPGTSGTDTQYF. This chain links TRBV5-1 with TRBJ2-3, with 13 bases fitting TRBD2. V lost 4 bases to trimming and J lost 6 bases; unmatched junction nucleotides: 11. The CDR3 consists of 17 residues. From germline, CDR1 is SGHRS and CDR2 YFSETQ.

V usage is TRBV6-5 and J usage is TRBJ2-6; 7 positions match TRBD2. This CDR3 is 16 amino acids long. Trimming at V came to 1 base and at J to 4 bases, leaving 4 bases not matched to a gene. CDR1 and CDR2 (germline): MNHEY, SVGAGI. Here the CDR3 reads CASSYWGGSGANVLTF. CDR3 nucleotides: TGTGCCAGCAGTTACTGGGGGGGATCCGGGGCCAACGTCCTGACTTTC.

This rearrangement joins TRBV20-1 to TRBJ1-4; no reliable D call. The CDR3 length is 13 residues. With 0 bases removed from V and 10 bases from J, the gap between germline ends came to 12 bases. In germline, CDR1 is DFQATT, CDR2 SNEGSKA (reference sequence). The CDR3 region is CSARDGSGVKLFF. DNA of the CDR3: TGCAGTGCTAGAGATGGGTCTGGGGTAAAACTGTTTTTT.

As DNA, the CDR3 is TGCAGTGCTAGAGACAGACAGTGGGATCAGCCCCAGCATTTT. Protein sequence: CSARDRQWDQPQHF. V gene TRBV20-1 combines with J gene TRBJ1-5; D might be TRBD1 (5 bases). The CDR3 is 14 residues long. V dropped 0 bases and J dropped 5 bases, with 11 bases sitting between them. Germline V gene data show CDR1 as DFQATT and CDR2 as SNEGSKA (reference sequence).

This chain links TRBV20-1 with TRBJ2-7, with no clear D. Per the germline V gene, CDR1 is DFQATT and CDR2 is SNEGSKA (reference sequence). CDR3 size: 13 residues. Trimming left V 6 bases short and J 5 bases short, with 17 bases between. The CDR3 region is CSADLVEPHEQYF. The CDR3 region has the DNA TGCAGTGCCGACCTAGTGGAGCCCCACGAGCAGTACTTC.

This clonotype was counted a few times. The CDR3: CSASPGSYEQYF. Written as DNA, the CDR3 is TGCAGTGCTAGTCCTGGGAGCTACGAGCAGTACTTC. The J gene is TRBJ2-7, the V gene TRBV20-1; maybe TRBD2 (5 bases). The CDR3 runs to 12 residues. The ends were cut back, 3 bases at V and 3 bases at J, with 9 bases in the middle. The germline gives CDR1 DFQATT, CDR2 SNEGSKA (reference sequence).

The table lists this clonotype with many counts. V usage is TRBV30 and J usage is TRBJ2-1; D unresolved. V shed 0 bases and J shed 8 bases, with 11 bases lying between them. The CDR3 extends over 13 amino acids. Germline V CDR1 and CDR2: GTSNPN, SVGIG (reference sequence). The CDR3, as DNA: TGTGCCTGGAGTGTGGTAACGGTGGATGAGCAGTTCTTC. Protein: CAWSVVTVDEQFF.

This clonotype was found many times. The V call is TRBV20-1, the J call TRBJ2-7; no definite D call. Germline lookup yields CDR1 DFQATT and CDR2 SNEGSKA (reference sequence). There are 10 residues in the CDR3. The germline V and J ends were trimmed by 6 bases and 6 bases, with 9 bases remaining between them. This CDR3 reads CSAGYSEQYF. The CDR3 DNA reads TGCAGTGCAGGGTATTCCGAGCAGTACTTC.